This passage covers 17 T cell receptor beta chains from one sample sequenced in a study of tumor-infiltrating lymphocytes in primary liver carcinoma. The researchers obtained blood RNA from unsorted whole blood and also extracted germline DNA. With a constant-region primer, TCR beta cDNA was made from approximately 520 ng of total RNA. Investigators got TCR beta libraries out of three nested multiplex PCR rounds, done with slightly modified ARM-PCR. TRBV1-TRBV30 forward primers and a C-beta reverse primer were used in the first two PCR rounds, which each ran for approximately 10 cycles. MiXCR was run by TCRdb on the multiplex PCR reads, yielding one entry per CDR3 protein. The sample records about 320,000 distinct CDR3 sequences, roughly 60% being singletons. Sequenced sample: peripheral blood. These receptor sequences come from a man aged 35-49 years with primary liver carcinoma and hepatitis B virus infection.

As concerns this clonotype: A much bigger clone sits one base away, suggesting this may be a read error. The chain has TRBV10-3 and TRBJ2-7; no clear D gene. Germline values: CDR1 ENHRY, CDR2 SYGVKD. V was trimmed by 3 bases and J by 3 bases, leaving 9 bases between them. The CDR3 sequence is 13 residues long. The CDR3 nucleotides read TGTGCCATCAGTGATTATGGAGACTACGAGCAGTACTTC. Its protein product is CAISDYGDYEQYF.

A word on this clonotype: A much larger clonotype is one base distant, so this may be a read error. This chain joins TRBV6-5 and TRBJ1-5; 10 bases line up with TRBD1. The CDR3 runs 15 residues. Germline CDR1 is MNHEY and CDR2 is SVGAGI. CDR3 protein: CTSSPPGQGRQPQHF. The CDR3 DNA sequence: TGTACCAGCAGTCCTCCGGGACAGGGGCGTCAGCCCCAGCATTTT.

The chain joins TRBV9 to TRBJ1-2; D uncertain. This CDR3 contains 17 residues. CDR1 is SGDLS and CDR2 is YYNGEE in the germline V gene. With 0 bases removed from V and 2 bases from J, the gap between germline ends came to 17 bases. CDR3 in amino acids: CASSVGPDTISNYGYTF. CDR3 in DNA: TGTGCCAGCAGCGTAGGTCCGGATACGATATCCAACTATGGCTACACCTTC. The variable domain in full, completed from reference TRBV9 and TRBJ1-2, reads DSGVTQTPKHLITATGQRVTLRCSPRSGDLSVYWYQQSLDQGLQFLIQYYNGEERAKGNILERFSAQQFPDLHSELNLSSLELGDSALYFCASSVGPDTISNYGYTFGSGTRLTVV.

Points on this clonotype: A much larger clone lies one base from this, so it may be a read error. The chain combines TRBV12-3 or TRBV12-4 with TRBJ1-5, with 10 nucleotides matching TRBD1. V was clipped by 6 bases and J by 7 bases; unmatched bases: 6. CDR3 length equals 14 residues. The CDR3, as DNA: TGTGCCAGCAGGGTAACGGGACAGGGGCAGCCCCAGCATTTT. It codes for CASRVTGQGQPQHF.

Note on this clonotype: A much larger clone sits a single nucleotide away, making a read error possible. This chain links TRBV6-2 or TRBV6-3 with TRBJ2-7, with 13 bases fitting TRBD2. CDR1 and CDR2 from the germline V gene are MNHEY and SVGEGT. The CDR3 totals 17 residues. With V trimmed by 7 bases and J by 7 bases, 16 bases remained unmatched. In nucleotides, the CDR3 is TGTGCCAGCATCTCACTACTAGCGGGAGGGCCTCGTGTTGAGCAGTACTTC. The encoded protein is CASISLLAGGPRVEQYF.

This chain connects TRBV5-4 to TRBJ2-5; 7 bases align to TRBD1. The CDR3 extends over 15 amino acids. Losses at the gene ends were 0 bases for V and 11 bases for J; bases not matched to a gene: 13. CDR1 is SGHNT, CDR2 YYREEE, per germline (reference sequence). Here the CDR3 reads CASSLEGQRQNEQYF. The CDR3 region has the DNA TGTGCCAGCAGCTTGGAGGGACAGAGGCAGAATGAGCAGTACTTC.

The table lists this clonotype with a few counts. This sequence joins TRBV14 and TRBJ2-1, with TRBD1 matching over 8 bases. The CDR3 has 15 amino acids. V was clipped by 0 bases and J by 7 bases; unmatched bases: 5. Per the germline V gene, CDR1 is SGHDN and CDR2 is FVKESK. The CDR3 DNA reads TGTGCCAGCAGCCAAGACAGGGGGCTGAGGAATGAGCAGTTCTTC. Protein: CASSQDRGLRNEQFF.

This clonotype was found many times. The chain is built from TRBV29-1 and TRBJ2-7; TRBD2 aligns across 10 bases. This CDR3 has 14 amino acids. Germline-derived CDR1 and CDR2 are SQVTM and ANQGSEA. Trimming at V came to 2 bases and at J to 6 bases, leaving 7 bases not matched to a gene. CDR3 coding DNA: TGCAGCGTTGAAAGGCTAGCGGGAGTAGGCGAGCAGTACTTC. Translating gives CSVERLAGVGEQYF.

As to this clonotype: A read error may explain this, as a much larger clone is one base away. The gene calls are TRBV6-5 and TRBJ1-4; 7 positions match TRBD1. V lost 10 bases, J lost 7 bases, and 12 bases stayed unmatched. This CDR3 is 14 amino acids long. From germline, CDR1 is MNHEY and CDR2 SVGAGI. CDR3 sequence reads: CANSLLQGSEKLFF. For the CDR3, the DNA is TGTGCCAACAGCCTCTTACAGGGGAGTGAAAAACTGTTTTTT.

This chain joins TRBV11-2 and TRBJ2-7; weak D call: TRBD1 (5 bases). V lost 5 bases, J lost 5 bases, and 13 bases lay in between. In germline, CDR1 is SGHAT, CDR2 FQNNGV. The CDR3 contains 13 residues. CDR3 sequence (DNA): TGTGCCAGCAGCGTAGGCAGGGTCAACGAGCAGTACTTC. Its translation is CASSVGRVNEQYF.

The table lists this clonotype with a count of one. The CDR3 carries no conserved terminal phenylalanine or tryptophan, so it likely arises from a read error. The chain has TRBV12-3 or TRBV12-4 and TRBJ1-1; the D is unclear. The CDR3 contains 12 residues. Trimming stripped 3 bases from V and 1 base from J, with 3 bases between. Here the CDR3 DNA reads TGTGCCAGCAGTTTCGCGAACACTGAAGCTTTCTTA. This gives the protein CASSFANTEAFL.

Note on this clonotype: Sequence at one end of the junction differs from germline and may be a read error. The V gene is TRBV13, the J gene TRBJ1-1; no definite D call. The CDR3 loop spans 15 amino acids. Germline CDR1 reads PRHDT; CDR2 reads FYEKMQ (reference sequence). This chain's CDR3 is CANSLYRTVNTEAFF. CDR3 bases: TGTGCCAACAGCTTATATCGTACGGTGAACACTGAAGCTTTCTTT. Full variable domain (missing parts from reference TRBV13 and TRBJ1-1): AAGVIQSPRHLIKEKRETATLKCYPIPRHDTVYWYQQGPGQDPQFLISFYEKMQSDKGSIPDRFSAQQFSDYHSELNMSSLELGDSALYFCANSLYRTVNTEAFFGQGTRLTVV.

The chain combines TRBV28 with TRBJ2-5; 9 positions agree with TRBD1. CDR3 length: 16 amino acids. V shed 10 bases, J shed 5 bases, and the junction held 17 bases outside the gene matches. The germline V gene encodes CDR1 MDHEN and CDR2 SYDVKM. The CDR3 loop reads CATTNLVQGARETQYF. CDR3 sequence (DNA): TGTGCCACTACTAATCTGGTACAGGGGGCTCGGGAGACCCAGTACTTC.

The table lists this clonotype with a count of one. At one boundary the junction diverges from the germline segment, which might be a read error. This sequence joins TRBV24-1 and TRBJ2-1, with TRBD1 identical over 10 bases. Germline CDR1 and CDR2: KGHDR and SFDVKD. This CDR3 spans 16 amino acids. The CDR3 protein is CAASDLGTGEVNEQFF. The CDR3 DNA reads TGTGCCGCCAGTGACCTCGGGACAGGGGAGGTGAATGAGCAGTTCTTC.

Comment on this clonotype: A read error may account for a junction end that differs from germline. V usage is TRBV6-5 and J usage is TRBJ2-5, with a tentative D call TRBD1 (8 bases). The CDR3 length is 16 residues. The V gene's germline CDR1 is MNHEY and CDR2 SVGAGI. The chain's CDR3 is CACSYRGGYSGETQYF. DNA of the CDR3: TGTGCCTGCAGTTACAGGGGGGGATACTCTGGAGAGACCCAGTACTTC.

As to this clonotype: One end of the junction does not line up with germline, which may come from a read error. The rearrangement uses TRBV6-5 and TRBJ2-7; tentatively, D is TRBD1 (5 bases). The CDR3 loop spans 12 amino acids. Per germline, CDR1 MNHEY and CDR2 SVGAGI. The CDR3 region is CANSSSGYEQHF. CDR3 nucleotides: TGTGCCAACAGTTCCTCAGGGTACGAGCAGCACTTC.

A remark on this clonotype: The missing conserved phenylalanine or tryptophan at the end of this CDR3 makes a read error likely. J is TRBJ2-7 and V is TRBV11-2, with 8 bases fitting TRBD2. There are 15 residues in the CDR3. CDR1 is SGHAT and CDR2 is FQNNGV in the germline V gene. The CDR3 nucleotides read TGTGCCCGCAGCCCGGGACTAGAGAAATCCTACGAGCAGTACTCC. This gives the protein CARSPGLEKSYEQYS.